This T cell receptor beta chain was captured by sequencing in a study of technical replicates of blood from a few donors. Clones were read by immunoSEQ multiplex PCR, and TCRdb kept only the in-frame ones, dropping some. Found here are some 56,000 clones, about 96% of them singletons; the top ten hold 2.5% to 4%. The ends were cut back, 0 bases at V and 6 bases at J, with 7 bases in the middle. Per the germline V gene, CDR1 is SGDLS and CDR2 is YYNGEE. The CDR3 consists of 13 residues. The TCR originated in a human donor in good health. Some clones in this sample may be carry-over from other donors' samples. The V gene is TRBV9, the J gene TRBJ2-1; no clear D gene. The sequenced sample was PBMCs. The CDR3 coding sequence is TGTGCCAGCAGCGTAGTAGCAAGCAATGAGCAGTTCTTC. This codes for CASSVVASNEQFF.